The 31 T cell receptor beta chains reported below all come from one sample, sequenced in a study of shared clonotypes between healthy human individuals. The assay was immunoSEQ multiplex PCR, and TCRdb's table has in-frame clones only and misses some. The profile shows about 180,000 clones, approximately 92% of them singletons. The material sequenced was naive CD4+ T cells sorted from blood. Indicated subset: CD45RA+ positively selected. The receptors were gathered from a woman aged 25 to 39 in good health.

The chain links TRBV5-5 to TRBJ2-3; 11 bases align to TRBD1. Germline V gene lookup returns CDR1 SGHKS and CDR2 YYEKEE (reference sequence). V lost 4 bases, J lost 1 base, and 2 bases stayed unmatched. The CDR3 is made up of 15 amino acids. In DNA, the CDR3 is TGTGCCAGCAGCCAGGGACAGGGGGGCACAGATACGCAGTATTTT. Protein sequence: CASSQGQGGTDTQYF.

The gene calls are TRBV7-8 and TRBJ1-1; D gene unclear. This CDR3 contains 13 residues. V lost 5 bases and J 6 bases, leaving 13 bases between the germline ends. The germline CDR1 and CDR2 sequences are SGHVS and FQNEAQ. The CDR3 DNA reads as TGTGCCAGCAGCCAAAGAGTCGGGCCTGAAGCTTTCTTT. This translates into CASSQRVGPEAFF.

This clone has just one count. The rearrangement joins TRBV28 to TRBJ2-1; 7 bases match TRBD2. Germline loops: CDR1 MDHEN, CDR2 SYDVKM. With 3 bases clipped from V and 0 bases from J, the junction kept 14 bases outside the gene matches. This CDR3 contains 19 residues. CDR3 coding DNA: TGTGCCAGCAGTTTTTGGGGGGGACCCCCAGCGAGCTCCTACAATGAGCAGTTCTTC. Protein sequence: CASSFWGGPPASSYNEQFF.

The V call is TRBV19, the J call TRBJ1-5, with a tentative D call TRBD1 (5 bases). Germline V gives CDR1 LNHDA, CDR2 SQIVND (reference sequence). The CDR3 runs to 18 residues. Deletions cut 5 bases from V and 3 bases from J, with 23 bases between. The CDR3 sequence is CASSSPPRHTGDNQPQHF. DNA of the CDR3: TGTGCCAGTAGTTCACCCCCGCGACATACGGGGGACAATCAGCCCCAGCATTTT.

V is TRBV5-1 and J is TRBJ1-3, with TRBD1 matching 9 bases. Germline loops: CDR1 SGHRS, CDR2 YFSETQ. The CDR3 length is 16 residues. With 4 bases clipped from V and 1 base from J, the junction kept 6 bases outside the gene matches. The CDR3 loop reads CASSIGQGNSGNTIYF. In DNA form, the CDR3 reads TGCGCCAGCAGCATAGGACAGGGGAATTCTGGAAACACCATATATTTT.

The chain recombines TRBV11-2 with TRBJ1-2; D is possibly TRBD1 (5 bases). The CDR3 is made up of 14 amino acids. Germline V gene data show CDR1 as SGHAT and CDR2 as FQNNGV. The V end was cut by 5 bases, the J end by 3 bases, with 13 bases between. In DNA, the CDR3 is TGTGCCAGCAGCGTGACACGGGGCGACTATGGCTACACCTTC. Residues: CASSVTRGDYGYTF.

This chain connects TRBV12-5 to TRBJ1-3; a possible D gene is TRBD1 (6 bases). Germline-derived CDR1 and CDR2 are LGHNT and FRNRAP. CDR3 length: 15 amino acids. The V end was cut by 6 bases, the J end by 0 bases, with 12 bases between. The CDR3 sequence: CASGKDSLSGNTIYF. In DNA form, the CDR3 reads TGTGCTAGTGGCAAGGACAGCCTCTCTGGAAACACCATATATTTT.

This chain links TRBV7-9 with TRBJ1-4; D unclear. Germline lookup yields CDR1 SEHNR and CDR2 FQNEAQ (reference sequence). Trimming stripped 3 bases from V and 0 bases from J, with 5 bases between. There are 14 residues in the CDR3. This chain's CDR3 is CASSLWTTNEKLFF. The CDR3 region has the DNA TGTGCCAGCAGCTTGTGGACAACTAATGAAAAACTGTTTTTT.

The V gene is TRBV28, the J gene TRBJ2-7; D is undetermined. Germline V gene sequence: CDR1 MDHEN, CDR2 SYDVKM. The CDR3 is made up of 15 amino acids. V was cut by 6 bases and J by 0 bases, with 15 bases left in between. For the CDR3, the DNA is TGTGCCAGCAGCCCGGTGGTGGGAAGCTCCTACGAGCAGTACTTC. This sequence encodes CASSPVVGSSYEQYF.

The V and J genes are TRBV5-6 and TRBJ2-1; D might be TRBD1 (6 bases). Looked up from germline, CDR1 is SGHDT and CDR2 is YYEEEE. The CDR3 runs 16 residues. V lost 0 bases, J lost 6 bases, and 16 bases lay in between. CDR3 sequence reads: CASSLEGGTRLNEQFF. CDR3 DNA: TGTGCCAGCAGCTTGGAAGGGGGTACTAGGCTCAATGAGCAGTTCTTC.

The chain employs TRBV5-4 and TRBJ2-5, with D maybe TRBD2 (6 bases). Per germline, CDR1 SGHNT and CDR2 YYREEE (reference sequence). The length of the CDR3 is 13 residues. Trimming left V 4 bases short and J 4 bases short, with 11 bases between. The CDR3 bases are TGTGCCAGCAGCCGACTAGTATCAGAGACCCAGTACTTC. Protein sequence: CASSRLVSETQYF.

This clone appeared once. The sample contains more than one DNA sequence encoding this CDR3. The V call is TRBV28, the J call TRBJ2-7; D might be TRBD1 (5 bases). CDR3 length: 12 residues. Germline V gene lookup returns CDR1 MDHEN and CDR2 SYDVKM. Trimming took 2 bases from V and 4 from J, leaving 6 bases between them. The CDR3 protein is CASSLQGYEQYF. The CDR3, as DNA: TGTGCCAGCAGTTTACAGGGTTACGAGCAGTACTTC.

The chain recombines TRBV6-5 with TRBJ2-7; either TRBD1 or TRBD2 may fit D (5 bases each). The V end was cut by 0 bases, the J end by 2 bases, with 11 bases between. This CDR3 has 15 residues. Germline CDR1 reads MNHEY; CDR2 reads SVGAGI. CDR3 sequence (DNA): TGTGCCAGCAGTTACTCTCAGGGACCGACCTACGAGCAGTACTTC. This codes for CASSYSQGPTYEQYF.

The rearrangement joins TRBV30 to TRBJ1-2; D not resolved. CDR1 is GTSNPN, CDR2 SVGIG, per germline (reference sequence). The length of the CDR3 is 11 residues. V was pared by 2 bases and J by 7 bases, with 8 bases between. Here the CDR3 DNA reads TGTGCCTGGAGTACAAGGGTTGGCTACACCTTC. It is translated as CAWSTRVGYTF.

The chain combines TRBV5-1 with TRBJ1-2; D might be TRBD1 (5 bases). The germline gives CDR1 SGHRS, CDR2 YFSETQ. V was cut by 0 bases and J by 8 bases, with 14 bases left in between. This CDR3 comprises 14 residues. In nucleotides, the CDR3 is TGCGCCAGCAGCTTGGTTCCGGGGGTCTCCGGCTACACCTTC. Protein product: CASSLVPGVSGYTF.

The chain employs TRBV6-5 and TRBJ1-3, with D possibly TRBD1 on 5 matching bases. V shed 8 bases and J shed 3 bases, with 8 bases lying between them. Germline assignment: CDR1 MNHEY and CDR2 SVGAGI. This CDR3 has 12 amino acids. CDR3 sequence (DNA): TGTGCCAGCTGGGGCAGTGGAAACACCATATATTTT. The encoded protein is CASWGSGNTIYF.

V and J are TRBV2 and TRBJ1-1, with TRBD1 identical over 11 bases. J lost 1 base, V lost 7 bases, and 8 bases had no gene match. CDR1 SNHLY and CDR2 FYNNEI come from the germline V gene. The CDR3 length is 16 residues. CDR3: CASKGTGGFWNTEAFF. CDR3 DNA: TGTGCCAGCAAGGGGACAGGGGGGTTTTGGAACACTGAAGCTTTCTTT.

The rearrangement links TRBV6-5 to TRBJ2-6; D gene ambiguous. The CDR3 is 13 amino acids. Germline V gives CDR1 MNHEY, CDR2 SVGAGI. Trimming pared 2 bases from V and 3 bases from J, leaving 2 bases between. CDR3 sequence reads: CASSYNGANVLTF. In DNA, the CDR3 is TGTGCCAGCAGTTACAATGGGGCCAACGTCCTGACTTTC.

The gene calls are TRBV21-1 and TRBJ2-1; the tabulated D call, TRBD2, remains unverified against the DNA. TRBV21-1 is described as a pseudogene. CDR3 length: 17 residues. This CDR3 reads CASSKGTSGRDIREQFF. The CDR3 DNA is TGTGCCAGCAGCAAAGGTACTAGCGGGAGGGACATCCGTGAGCAGTTCTTC.

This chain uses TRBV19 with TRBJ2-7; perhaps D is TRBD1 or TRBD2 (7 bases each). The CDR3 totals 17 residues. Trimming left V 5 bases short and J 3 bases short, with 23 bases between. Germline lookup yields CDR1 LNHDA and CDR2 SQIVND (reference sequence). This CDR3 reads CASSSLGGDSAHYEQYF. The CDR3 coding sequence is TGTGCCAGTAGTTCGTTGGGGGGGGACAGCGCACACTACGAGCAGTACTTC.

The CDR3 spells CASSQGTVTEAFF. The CDR3 region has the DNA TGTGCCAGCAGCCAGGGGACAGTCACTGAAGCTTTCTTT. V gene TRBV14 combines with J gene TRBJ1-1; 7 bases are shared with TRBD1. CDR1 and CDR2 from the germline V gene are SGHDN and FVKESK. This CDR3 is built from 13 residues. J was trimmed by 4 bases and V by 3 bases; bases with no gene match: 2.

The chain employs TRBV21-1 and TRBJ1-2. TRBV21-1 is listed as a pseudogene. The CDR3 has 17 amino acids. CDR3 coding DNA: TGTGCCAGCAGCAAATTGGGTGTAGGGGGGATGGACTATGGCTACACCTTC. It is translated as CASSKLGVGGMDYGYTF.

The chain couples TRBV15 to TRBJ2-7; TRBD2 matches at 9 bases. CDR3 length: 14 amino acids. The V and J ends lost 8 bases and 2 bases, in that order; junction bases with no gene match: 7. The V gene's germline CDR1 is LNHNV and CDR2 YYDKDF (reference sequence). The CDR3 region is CATSLSGSPYEQYF. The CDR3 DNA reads TGTGCCACCTCACTTAGCGGGAGCCCCTACGAGCAGTACTTC.

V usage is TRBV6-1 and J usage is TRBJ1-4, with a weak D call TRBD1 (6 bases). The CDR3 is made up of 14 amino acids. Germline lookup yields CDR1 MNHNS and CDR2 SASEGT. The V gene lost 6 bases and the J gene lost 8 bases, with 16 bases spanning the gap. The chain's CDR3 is CASSTGPLGEKLFF. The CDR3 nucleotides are TGTGCCAGCAGCACAGGGCCGCTGGGGGAAAAACTGTTTTTT.

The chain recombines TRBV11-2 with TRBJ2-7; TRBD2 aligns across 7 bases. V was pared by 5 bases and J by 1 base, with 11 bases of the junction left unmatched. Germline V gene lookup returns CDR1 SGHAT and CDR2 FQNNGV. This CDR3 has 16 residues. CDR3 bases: TGTGCCAGCAGCAAAACTAGCGCAAAGGGTTCCTACGAGCAGTACTTC. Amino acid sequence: CASSKTSAKGSYEQYF.

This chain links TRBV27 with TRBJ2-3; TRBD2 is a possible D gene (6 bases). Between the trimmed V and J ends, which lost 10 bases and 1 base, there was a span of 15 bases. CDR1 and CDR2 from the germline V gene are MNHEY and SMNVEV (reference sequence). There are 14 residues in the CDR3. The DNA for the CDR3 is TGTGCCACCCTTGGGCGGGGAGGCACAGATACGCAGTATTTT. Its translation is CATLGRGGTDTQYF.

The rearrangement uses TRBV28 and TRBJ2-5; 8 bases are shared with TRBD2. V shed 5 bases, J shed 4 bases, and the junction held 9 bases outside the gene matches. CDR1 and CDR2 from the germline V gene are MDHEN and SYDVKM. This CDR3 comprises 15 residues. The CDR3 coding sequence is TGTGCCAGCAGTCAAACGAGCGGGAGAGGAGAGACCCAGTACTTC. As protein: CASSQTSGRGETQYF.

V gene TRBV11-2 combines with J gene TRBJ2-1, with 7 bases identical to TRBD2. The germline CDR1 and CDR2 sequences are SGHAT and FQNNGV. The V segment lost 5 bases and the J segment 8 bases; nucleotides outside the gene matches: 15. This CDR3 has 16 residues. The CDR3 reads CASSIGPGGAWHEQFF. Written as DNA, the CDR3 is TGTGCCAGCAGCATAGGACCGGGGGGTGCTTGGCATGAGCAGTTCTTC.

The CDR3 DNA sequence: TGTGCCAGTAGTGAGGGACAGGGGGCCACTGAAGCTTTCTTT. This encodes CASSEGQGATEAFF. The chain combines TRBV19 with TRBJ1-1; TRBD1 matches at 12 bases. The CDR3 is 14 residues long. Per germline, CDR1 LNHDA and CDR2 SQIVND (reference sequence). V lost 5 bases and J lost 4; bases outside the gene matches: 2. The whole variable domain, remainder taken from reference TRBV19 and TRBJ1-1, is DGGITQSPKYLFRKEGQNVTLSCEQNLNHDAMYWYRQDPGQGLRLIYYSQIVNDFQKGDIAEGYSVSREKKESFPLTVTSAQKNPTAFYLCASSEGQGATEAFFGQGTRLTVV.

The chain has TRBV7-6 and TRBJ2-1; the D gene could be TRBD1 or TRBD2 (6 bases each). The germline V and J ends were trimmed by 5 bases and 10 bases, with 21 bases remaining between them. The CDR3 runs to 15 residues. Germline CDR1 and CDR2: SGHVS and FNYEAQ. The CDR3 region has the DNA TGTGCCAGCAGCCCTAGTGGGGGGCCTCTTGGCGAGCAGTTCTTC. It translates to CASSPSGGPLGEQFF.

CDR3 in amino acids: CASSRRVARSYNEQFF. In DNA form, the CDR3 reads TGTGCCAGCAGCCGCCGAGTAGCGCGGTCCTACAATGAGCAGTTCTTC. The V and J genes are TRBV28 and TRBJ2-1, with a tentative D call TRBD2 (5 bases). The CDR3 covers 16 residues. V shed 6 bases and J shed 1 base, with 16 bases lying between them. From germline, CDR1 is MDHEN and CDR2 SYDVKM.